This TCR beta chain was profiled in a study of shared clonotypes between healthy human individuals. Study-level background: The cohort had two women and three men, ages 18 to 49.

The CDR3 spans 14 residues. The V end lost 0 bases, the J end lost 5 bases, and 11 bases lay between the germline ends. Germline V CDR1 and CDR2: KGHSY, FQNENV. In the CD4+ fraction, cells were divided into CD45RA+ naive and CD45RA-negative memory subsets. On this clone itself: Its antigen remains unidentified.

Study-level results: Of the naive CD4 clonotypes, roughly 5.5% were shared across a handful of donors.

Sequencing was performed with immunoSEQ multiplex PCR; in TCRdb, only in-frame clones are kept and a portion is missing. The profile shows 650,000 to 800,000 clones, over 55% of them singletons. The chain recombines TRBV16 with TRBJ2-7; D unclear. Material for sequencing was memory CD4+ T cells sorted from blood. The subset here: CD45RA-negative fraction. The source of this sequence is a woman in her thirties in good health. CDR3 sequence: CASSQSRYGNEQYF. CDR3 in DNA: TGTGCCAGCAGCCAATCCCGGTATGGCAACGAGCAGTACTTC.